This TCR beta chain was identified during a study of shared clonotypes between healthy human individuals (TCRdb year 2020). Regarding the research as a whole: The cohort included a few men and two women between 18 and 49 years of age. For each donor, three plates each were used for CD4 naive and CD4 memory, two plates were used for CD8 naive, and one plate was used for CD8 memory. The study deeply sequenced blood TCR repertoires of five healthy adults to estimate repertoire size and the extent of clonotype sharing between individuals. To increase sequencing depth and limit assay-specific biases, different laboratories used diverse techniques to prepare libraries and sequence TCR repertoires. Leukapheresis yielded between about 0.85 and 9 billion PBMCs per donor.

To note about this clone: Its binding antigen is unknown. Base-call qualities are not available, and no considerably larger clone is one nucleotide away.

TCR CDR3 regions were amplified from genomic DNA by multiplex PCR using the deep immunoSEQ assay. Extracted genomic DNA from each cell subset was distributed evenly across all wells of several immunoSEQ 96-well plates, and each plate was treated as a replicate. For sorted subsets, 200 to 250 ng genomic DNA, equal to tens of thousands of T cell genomes, was loaded into each replicate PCR. Purified libraries were measured with a Qubit 3.0 fluorometer, size-checked on a Bioanalyzer 2100, and measured again with the KAPA Library Quantification kit. Every immunoSEQ 96-well plate was sequenced on a dedicated single-read 150-cycle Illumina NextSeq 550 flow cell. As for the authors' bioinformatics: Because the immunoSEQ output held only junctional sequences and lacked quality scores, the filtering could not match the filtering applied to full-length reads. Sequences were annotated with PyIR, a Python wrapper for IgBLAST v1.9, using IMGT germline references to assign V/J genes and CDR3. Reads were filtered out if the reads had weak V/J assignments (E-value above 1e-6), no CDR3, stop codons, out-of-frame junctions, or ambiguous translated residues. V3J clonotypes were defined by identical inferred V gene, J gene, and CDR3 amino acid sequence. Percentage overlap between repertoires was computed as shared unique clonotypes divided by the size of the smaller repertoire. Repertoire richness was assessed with RTK rarefaction, the Chao1 estimator, and Recon v2.1 estimates of unobserved clonotypes. OLGA was used to compute generation probabilities for all TCRbeta clonotypes that the gDNA method yielded from several donors. TCRdb holds this immuneACCESS table with in-frame rearrangements only. Some clones are missing; in checked studies, unresolved V genes explain under half, and the rest has no known cause. V and J calls and clone size are given by that table; D and trimming were obtained from the DNA. Present in this sample are 2 million to 2.5 million clones, approximately 93% of which were seen just once. The top ten clones comprise under 0.45% of the sample.

Donors were healthy HIV-negative adults with no recently reported acute infections or vaccinations. Every donor was a Caucasian adult living in Nashville, Tennessee, USA. CD4+ T cells were enriched by magnetic negative selection; naive cells were then positively selected on CD45RA, and the negative fraction formed the memory subset. Blood was collected by leukapheresis, and PBMCs were isolated by Ficoll-Histopaque density gradient centrifugation and then cryopreserved in liquid nitrogen vapor phase. Purity and quantity of every magnetically sorted T cell population were checked by analytical flow cytometry. Genomic DNA was isolated from every sorted fraction and measured by UV absorbance on a Nanodrop 2000c. What the work shows at the level of the full study, not this receptor alone: Estimated clonotype richness was generally larger for naive than for memory subsets. Sampling was limited to blood, and TCR repertoires in tissue likely differ from TCR repertoires in blood. Pairwise subsampling indicated that sequencing depth was expected to affect the degree of clonotype sharing among donors. When a handful of donors were compared, the shared fraction of clonotypes was about 5% for naive CD4, 3.5% to 4% for naive CD8, about 2.5% for memory CD4, and less than 0.45% for memory CD8. The genetic and exposure-history diversity represented was limited by the small number of donors. Clonotypes shared by all four sorted-subset donors showed higher generation probabilities than non-shared clonotypes. Incomplete sequencing was indicated by rarefaction of sorted-subset datasets, despite the large sequencing depth.

In the germline V gene (reference sequence), CDR1 corresponds to SEHNR and CDR2 to FQNEAQ. The CDR3 sequence holds 14 residues, the cysteine and phenylalanine included. The DNA shown is the 42-base CDR3, in frame from base 1. Deletion took 1 base off V and 7 bases off J, with a span of 11 bases between the germline ends. The sample taken for sequencing was naive CD4+ T cells from PBMCs. The sample's cell subset or site label, decoded: CD45RA+ positively selected. The sequence was obtained from a man younger than 35 in good health. Some clones in this sample may be carry-over from other donors' samples. The chain is made from TRBV7-9 and TRBJ2-4, with the D gene uncertain. The CDR3 sequence is CASSLGGTPNIQYF. The DNA reads TGTGCCAGCAGCTTAGGAGGAACCCCTAACATTCAGTACTTC.